The entry below gives a single TCR beta chain sequence along with its context. This clonotype appeared a few times. Its recognized antigen is unknown. No much larger clone is present one base from it, and per-base qualities are unavailable. The sample comes from a study of CD8 T cells in ankylosing spondylitis (TCRdb year 2017). Turning to the overall study: The study set out to find disease-linked TCR variants by profiling T cell receptor beta repertoires in ankylosing spondylitis patients and healthy donors. In total, the full study cohort was made up of some 110 healthy donors and 20 to 25 ankylosing spondylitis patients. Peripheral blood samples were taken, and synovial fluid was additionally collected from ankylosing spondylitis patients.

Counted from cysteine to phenylalanine, this CDR3 has 14 amino acids. The retained sequence is limited to the CDR3, 42 bases, with the frame set at the first base. V and J are trimmed by 4 bases and 8 bases, and the gene matches miss 6 bases of the junction. CDR1 ENHRY and CDR2 SYGVKD are derived from the germline V gene. Summary of the overall study and its limitations: A TCR beta motif made up of several highly homologous amino acid variants appeared to be characteristic of blood from ankylosing spondylitis patients. The disease-linked clones were reported to be significantly enriched in matched synovial fluid samples from ankylosing spondylitis patients. Some motif variants were previously reported in synovial fluid and blood of reactive arthritis patients, suggesting common disease-initiation mechanisms. The disease-linked clones showed a CD8+ phenotype and occurred at relatively low frequencies in peripheral blood.

The sequencer listed for this sample is Illumina HiSeq 2500. TCR beta libraries were prepared by quantitative 5'-RACE with molecular barcodes. Per the original workflow: A new computational method, built on a probabilistic model of VDJ rearrangement, was used to identify disease-linked TCR variants. TCRdb handled the public reads itself, with Q25 trimming in fastp and clone calling in MiXCR, and kept productive beta chains. Each entry is one CDR3 protein sequence, shown with its most common DNA and genes. TCRdb assigned the V and J calls; the authors' analysis was not used. Within this sample are around 430,000 distinct CDR3 sequences, with about 15% of them counted one time only. The biggest ten clones account for 1% of the sample.

This clonotype was sampled from a male donor with ankylosing spondylitis. Sample: blood, either unsorted or a sorted T cell fraction (not recorded which). The chain is made from TRBV10-3 and TRBJ1-2, with 11 bases matching TRBD1. In nucleotides, the sequence is TGTGCCATCAGTGCTGGACAGGGGGCTTCGGGCTACACCTTC. It translates as CAISAGQGASGYTF.